The 9 T cell receptor beta chains below were found in one sample sequenced in a study of blood T cells in healthy people across ages. Combining a sample-barcoded 5' primer with a J-beta primer mix, a second PCR ran for 7 to 11 cycles. TCRdb re-analysed the 5' RACE reads in MiXCR, keeping a single row per CDR3 protein. Counted here are hundreds of thousands of distinct CDR3 sequences, around a quarter occurring once; the ten biggest clones make up 3%. These data are also associated with another study on T cells of mothers and their children.

Sequences were obtained from blood. The receptor source for this set is a boy aged 5 to 17 in good health.

This clonotype was seen just once. The chain couples TRBV5-1 to TRBJ2-1, with a possible D match to TRBD2 (6 bases). Trimming shortened V by 4 bases and J by 8 bases, and 19 bases separated the two germline ends. The CDR3 spans 15 residues. Germline V gene data show CDR1 as SGHRS and CDR2 as YFSETQ. CDR3 amino acids: CASSGREAGSDEQFF. CDR3 coding DNA: TGCGCCAGCAGCGGCAGGGAGGCTGGTAGCGATGAGCAGTTCTTC.

This clonotype was seen only a few times. Relative to the germline gene, one junction end is altered; a read error may explain this. CDR3 loop: CASSLSGTNTGELSF. As DNA, the CDR3 is TGTGCCAGCAGCTTATCGGGGACCAACACCGGGGAGCTGTCTTTT. This rearrangement joins TRBV7-2 to TRBJ2-2, with D tentatively TRBD1 or TRBD2 (5 bases each). Germline V gene sequence: CDR1 SGHTA, CDR2 FQGNSA. The length of the CDR3 is 15 residues. The full variable domain, its missing parts supplied by reference TRBV7-2 and TRBJ2-2, is GAGVSQSPSNKVTEKGKDVELRCDPISGHTALYWYRQSLGQGLEFLIYFQGNSAPDKSGLPSDRFSAERTGGSVSTLTIQRTQQEDSAVYLCASSLSGTNTGELSFGEGSRLTVL.

V usage is TRBV12-3 or TRBV12-4 and J usage is TRBJ1-5; D is uncertain. V was trimmed by 8 bases and J by 4 bases, leaving 18 bases between them. CDR3 length: 15 amino acids. This chain's CDR3 is CASATGSSLNQPQHF. The CDR3, as DNA: TGTGCCAGCGCTACGGGCAGCTCACTGAATCAGCCCCAGCATTTT.

A few counts support this clonotype. The V and J genes are TRBV7-9 and TRBJ1-5; D is unclear. The CDR3 has 15 residues. Trimming left V 7 bases short and J 2 bases short, with 15 bases between. Germline values: CDR1 SEHNR, CDR2 FQNEAQ (reference sequence). CDR3 bases: TGTGCCAGCAAAGACGGCCGCTTGGGCAATCAGCCCCAGCATTTT. Encoded protein: CASKDGRLGNQPQHF.

The chain combines TRBV19 with TRBJ2-1; D could derive from TRBD1 or TRBD2 (6 bases each). The CDR3 covers 13 residues. Trimming left V 0 bases short and J 14 bases short, with 14 bases between. The germline V gene has CDR1 LNHDA and CDR2 SQIVND (reference sequence). The CDR3 spells CASSIEVGGAEFF. CDR3 DNA sequence: TGTGCCAGTAGTATAGAGGTCGGGGGCGCGGAGTTCTTC.

V gene TRBV5-5 combines with J gene TRBJ1-2, with D possibly TRBD1 on 6 matching bases. The CDR3 extends over 13 amino acids. V was clipped by 0 bases and J by 7 bases, with 10 bases between them. Germline CDR1 is SGHKS and CDR2 is YYEKEE (reference sequence). In DNA form, the CDR3 reads TGTGCCAGCAGCTTGGCCACAGGGCTTGGCTACACCTTC. As protein: CASSLATGLGYTF.

A note on this clonotype: The conserved phenylalanine or tryptophan normally closing the CDR3 is absent here, so this likely arose from a read error. The chain joins TRBV27 to TRBJ2-7, with 10 positions matching TRBD2. Germline-derived CDR1 and CDR2 are MNHEY and SMNVEV (reference sequence). With 6 bases clipped from V and 7 bases from J, the junction kept 18 bases outside the gene matches. The CDR3 spans 17 residues. This chain's CDR3 is CASSLIGTSGTVREQYS. DNA of the CDR3: TGTGCCAGCAGCCTTATCGGAACTAGCGGGACCGTACGGGAGCAGTACTCC.

In this sample, this clonotype turned up a few times. The V gene is TRBV5-1, the J gene TRBJ2-3, with TRBD2 matching 8 bases. CDR1 is SGHRS, CDR2 YFSETQ, per germline. V lost 1 base, J lost 4 bases, and 5 bases stayed unmatched. There are 15 residues in the CDR3. The CDR3 region is CASSLTSGRADTQYF. CDR3 bases: TGCGCCAGCAGCTTGACTAGCGGACGAGCAGATACGCAGTATTTT.

This clonotype was found a few times. The chain employs TRBV7-2 and TRBJ1-2; a possible D gene is TRBD1 (5 bases). Germline-derived CDR1 and CDR2 are SGHTA and FQGNSA. V lost 3 bases and J lost 5, with 10 bases in between. CDR3 size: 13 residues. CDR3 DNA: TGTGCCAGCAGCTTGACAGTGGGGTATGGCTACACCTTC. This encodes CASSLTVGYGYTF. Variable domain in full (rest from reference TRBV7-2 and TRBJ1-2): GAGVSQSPSNKVTEKGKDVELRCDPISGHTALYWYRQSLGQGLEFLIYFQGNSAPDKSGLPSDRFSAERTGGSVSTLTIQRTQQEDSAVYLCASSLTVGYGYTFGSGTRLTVV.